Listed here are 10 T cell receptor beta chains from one sample, sequenced in a study of shared clonotypes between healthy human individuals. The protocol was immunoSEQ multiplex PCR, while the TCRdb copy is restricted to in-frame clones and leaves out a portion. The sample carries roughly 1,500,000 clones, about 98.5% recorded once. The sample comprised naive CD4+ T cells sorted from blood. Subset indicated: CD45RA+ positively selected. The origin of the receptors is a man aged 25-40 years in good health.

This chain joins TRBV10-3 and TRBJ2-3, with D tentatively TRBD2 (5 bases). V was trimmed by 0 bases and J by 14 bases, leaving 12 bases between them. The germline gives CDR1 ENHRY, CDR2 SYGVKD. CDR3 length: 12 amino acids. CDR3 in DNA: TGTGCCATCAGTGAGTCCGACTATCGGCTGTATTTT. It encodes CAISESDYRLYF.

This chain connects TRBV5-4 to TRBJ1-3; 8 nucleotides line up with TRBD1. CDR3 length: 16 residues. The ends lost 0 bases at V and 4 bases at J; junction bases unmatched: 6. Germline V CDR1 and CDR2: SGHNT, YYREEE (reference sequence). The CDR3 sequence: CASSLGPGQGGNTIYF. In nucleotides, the CDR3 is TGTGCCAGCAGCTTGGGTCCAGGACAGGGAGGAAACACCATATATTTT.

The chain links TRBV5-5 to TRBJ2-7; no clear D. Germline V lookup: CDR1 SGHKS, CDR2 YYEKEE (reference sequence). The CDR3 extends over 12 amino acids. V lost 5 bases to trimming and J lost 4 bases, with 10 bases between them. The DNA for the CDR3 is TGTGCCAGCAGTCTCGACCTATACGAGCAGTACTTC. This encodes CASSLDLYEQYF.

The chain uses TRBV30 and TRBJ2-1, with D unclear. Germline V CDR1 and CDR2: GTSNPN, SVGIG (reference sequence). The CDR3 sequence is 15 residues long. V lost 1 base and J lost 2, with 12 bases in between. CDR3 residues: CAWSALPAPYNEQFF. For the CDR3, the DNA is TGTGCCTGGAGTGCTTTGCCGGCCCCCTACAATGAGCAGTTCTTC. The full variable domain, completed using reference TRBV30 and TRBJ2-1, is SQTIHQWPATLVQPVGSPLSLECTVEGTSNPNLYWYRQAAGRGLQLLFYSVGIGQISSEVPQNLSASRPQDRQFILSSKKLLLSDSGFYLCAWSALPAPYNEQFFGPGTRLTVL.

The chain joins TRBV18 to TRBJ2-3; 8 bases fit TRBD1. This CDR3 comprises 21 residues. CDR1 and CDR2 (germline): KGHSH, LQKENI. Trimming took 3 bases from V and 0 from J; bases not matched to a gene: 20. For the CDR3, the DNA is TGTGCCAGCTCACCCCAACGTGATCCAGGGGGCCACATCCCAAGCACAGATACGCAGTATTTT. This gives the protein CASSPQRDPGGHIPSTDTQYF.

This chain connects TRBV10-3 to TRBJ1-4, with 9 bases aligning to TRBD1. CDR1 ENHRY and CDR2 SYGVKD come from the germline V gene. The trim removed 1 base at V and 6 bases at J, leaving 6 bases unmatched. The CDR3 consists of 16 residues. The CDR3 sequence is CAISEWWTGADEKLFF. CDR3 DNA sequence: TGTGCCATCAGTGAGTGGTGGACAGGGGCGGATGAAAAACTGTTTTTT.

The CDR3 nucleotides are TGCGCCAGCAGCTTCAGGACAGGGGATCACCGTTATCGCGAGCAGTACTTC. It translates to CASSFRTGDHRYREQYF. This chain joins TRBV5-1 and TRBJ2-7, with TRBD1 matching 9 bases. CDR1 is SGHRS and CDR2 is YFSETQ in the germline V gene. The CDR3 extends over 17 amino acids. After removal of 2 bases from V and 6 bases from J, the junction contained 15 bases not matched to a gene.

The chain has TRBV28 and TRBJ2-5; TRBD1 or TRBD2 may be the D gene (5 bases each). This CDR3 is built from 17 residues. The V end was cut by 5 bases, the J end by 2 bases, with 21 bases between. Germline V gene sequence: CDR1 MDHEN, CDR2 SYDVKM. Here the CDR3 reads CASSLPRLRGRQETQYF. In DNA form, the CDR3 reads TGTGCCAGCAGTCTCCCCCGGTTGAGGGGCCGTCAAGAGACCCAGTACTTC.

The V gene is TRBV7-2, the J gene TRBJ1-1; D unresolved. This CDR3 spans 15 amino acids. V lost 1 base, J lost 2 bases, and 11 bases lay in between. In germline, CDR1 is SGHTA, CDR2 FQGNSA. Written as DNA, the CDR3 is TGTGCCAGCAGCTTAGTGGGCATAAGAAACACTGAAGCTTTCTTT. Protein: CASSLVGIRNTEAFF.

The genes are TRBV6-6 and TRBJ1-1; 9 bases align to TRBD1. Trimming took 5 bases from V and 5 from J; bases not matched to a gene: 9. Germline V gene sequence: CDR1 MNHNY, CDR2 SVGAGI (reference sequence). The CDR3 has 15 residues. CDR3 sequence (DNA): TGTGCCAGCAGTGACAGGGGGGGCGAGGGTACTGAAGCTTTCTTT. Its translation is CASSDRGGEGTEAFF.